Listed below are T cell receptor beta chains from one sample, sequenced in a study of T cells after yellow fever vaccination. A single record per CDR3 protein comes from TCRdb applying MiXCR to the 5' RACE reads. Found here are hundreds of thousands of distinct CDR3 sequences, around an eighth of them singletons; the top ten hold over 12%. This material consisted of PBMCs, taken on the day of the yellow fever booster vaccination. These receptors all stem from a man aged 30 to 39 who received the YFV17D yellow fever vaccine. The CDR3 runs from the conserved cysteine through the conserved F or W. Fields, in order: J gene, D gene, V gene, clone size, CDR3 DNA, CDR3 protein. A D gene is named only where the DNA matches it firmly. Clone size, where shown, is once, few, many, or a class for clones that have expanded.

J: TRBJ2-7; D: TRBD1; V: TRBV20-1; size: few; DNA: TGCAGTGCTAAAAACCCTACAGGGGGAGGAAACGAGCAGTACTTC; CDR3: CSAKNPTGGGNEQYF
J: TRBJ2-3; D: NA; V: TRBV27; size: once; DNA: TGTGCCAGCAGCCCAACGACAGGGAGGCCCCCAGATACGCAGTATTTT; CDR3: CASSPTTGRPPDTQYF
J: TRBJ2-7; D: NA; V: TRBV6-5; size: NA; DNA: TGTGCCAGCAGTTACGGGGCAGGGCTCCACGAGCAGTACTTC; CDR3: CASSYGAGLHEQYF
J: TRBJ1-1; D: TRBD1; V: TRBV7-8; size: many; DNA: TGTGCCAGCAGCGAACAGGGGCGAGGCACTGAAGCTTTCTTT; CDR3: CASSEQGRGTEAFF
J: TRBJ2-5; D: TRBD2; V: TRBV20-1; size: NA; DNA: TGCAGTGAGAAGACTAGCGGACAAGAGACCCAGTACTTC; CDR3: CSEKTSGQETQYF
J: TRBJ2-3; D: TRBD2; V: TRBV11-1; size: few; DNA: TGTGCCAGCAGCTTAGCGGAGCTAGCGGGAGTCGGGCGCGATACGCAGTATTTT; CDR3: CASSLAELAGVGRDTQYF
J: TRBJ2-5; D: TRBD2; V: TRBV12-3/TRBV12-4; size: many; DNA: TGTGCCAGCAGTTTGTCGGGACTAGCGGGAGAGACCCAGTACTTC; CDR3: CASSLSGLAGETQYF
J: TRBJ1-6; D: TRBD1; V: TRBV9; size: few; DNA: TGTGCCAGCAGCCTCAACGGGGGACAGGGCGCACCCCTCCACTTT; CDR3: CASSLNGGQGAPLHF
J: TRBJ2-2; D: TRBD2; V: TRBV12-3/TRBV12-4; size: NA; DNA: TGTGCCAGCAGTCTATTAGCGGGAGGGGCCGGGGAGCTGTTTTTT; CDR3: CASSLLAGGAGELFF
J: TRBJ2-2; D: NA; V: TRBV20-1; size: NA; DNA: TGCAGTGCTAGAGATACATACGCCGGGGAGCTGTTTTTT; CDR3: CSARDTYAGELFF
J: TRBJ2-7; D: NA; V: TRBV10-3; size: few; DNA: TGTGCCATCAGTATAGGAATAAAGGCCTACGAGCAGTACTTC; CDR3: CAISIGIKAYEQYF
J: TRBJ1-3; D: NA; V: TRBV7-2; size: few; DNA: TGTGCCAGCAGCTTAGCAGCGTCCAGCTCTGGAAACACCATATATTTT; CDR3: CASSLAASSSGNTIYF
J: TRBJ2-1; D: NA; V: TRBV7-2; size: NA; DNA: TGTGCCAGCAGCTTAAATCTAGTAAGCTCCTACAATGAGCAGTTCTTC; CDR3: CASSLNLVSSYNEQFF
J: TRBJ2-3; D: NA; V: TRBV12-3/TRBV12-4; size: few; DNA: TGTGCCAGCACACCCTCGGTGGCAGATACGCAGTATTTT; CDR3: CASTPSVADTQYF
J: TRBJ2-5; D: TRBD2; V: TRBV7-2; size: once; DNA: TGTGCCAGCAGCCTCTTAAACGGGAGGGGGGAGACCCAGTACTTC; CDR3: CASSLLNGRGETQYF
J: TRBJ1-4; D: NA; V: TRBV7-2; size: NA; DNA: TGTGCCAGCAGCTCTAACCATGGATACGAAAAACTGTTTTTT; CDR3: CASSSNHGYEKLFF
J: TRBJ2-2; D: NA; V: TRBV7-8; size: NA; DNA: TGTGCCAGCAGCTTATTACCAGGGGAAAGCGGGGAGCTGTTTTTT; CDR3: CASSLLPGESGELFF
J: TRBJ2-2; D: TRBD1; V: TRBV28; size: few; DNA: TGTGCCAGCAGTGACAGGGCCCCCGGGGAGCTGTTTTTT; CDR3: CASSDRAPGELFF
J: TRBJ2-3; D: TRBD2; V: TRBV28; size: NA; DNA: TGTGCCAGCAGCCTAGAGGATTTATTCCGGGAGGCGACAGATACGCAGTATTTT; CDR3: CASSLEDLFREATDTQYF
J: TRBJ2-5; D: NA; V: TRBV7-6; size: few; DNA: TGTGCCAGCAGCTCCGTGACAGGATCCCAAGAGACCCAGTACTTC; CDR3: CASSSVTGSQETQYF
J: TRBJ2-3; D: TRBD2; V: TRBV20-1; size: NA; DNA: TGCAGTGCTAGCCAACCCCTAGCGGGAGGGCCGAAAGATACGCAGTATTTT; CDR3: CSASQPLAGGPKDTQYF
J: TRBJ1-2; D: NA; V: TRBV5-1; size: NA; DNA: TGCGCCAGCAGCAGAGGTTGGGGCGGGGGCTACACCTTC; CDR3: CASSRGWGGGYTF
J: TRBJ2-5; D: NA; V: TRBV14; size: NA; DNA: TGTGCCAGCAGCCCAACCCGAGGGTGGGGACAAGAGACCCAGTACTTC; CDR3: CASSPTRGWGQETQYF
J: TRBJ1-1; D: NA; V: TRBV6-1; size: few; DNA: TGTGCCAGTTCGGCAGCAGGCCTCTTCACTGAAGCTTTCTTT; CDR3: CASSAAGLFTEAFF
J: TRBJ2-1; D: TRBD2; V: TRBV4-1; size: NA; DNA: TGCGCCAGCAGCCAAGAATCTAGCGGGCGGGCTAATGAGCAGTTCTTC; CDR3: CASSQESSGRANEQFF
J: TRBJ2-1; D: TRBD2; V: TRBV5-6; size: NA; DNA: TGTGCCAGCAGCCAAGGACTAGCGGGCAGCAATGAGCAGTTCTTC; CDR3: CASSQGLAGSNEQFF
J: TRBJ2-2; D: TRBD2; V: TRBV29-1; size: few; DNA: TGCAGCGTCCGAGCGGGGGTCGGGGAGCTGTTTTTT; CDR3: CSVRAGVGELFF
J: TRBJ2-7; D: TRBD1; V: TRBV7-2; size: few; DNA: TGTGCCAGCAGCTTCAAGGGGGCGGTTGGATACGAGCAGTACTTC; CDR3: CASSFKGAVGYEQYF
J: TRBJ2-1; D: NA; V: TRBV6-1; size: few; DNA: TGTGCCAGCAGTATAGGGACTCCGTCCTACAATGAGCAGTTCTTC; CDR3: CASSIGTPSYNEQFF
J: TRBJ2-5; D: NA; V: TRBV11-2; size: NA; DNA: TGTGCCAGCAGCCTCCTTTGGGGGTCGCAAGAGACCCAGTACTTC; CDR3: CASSLLWGSQETQYF
J: TRBJ2-3; D: NA; V: TRBV20-1; size: NA; DNA: TGCAGTGCTTATGGGCCATACTTAAGCACAGATACGCAGTATTTT; CDR3: CSAYGPYLSTDTQYF
J: TRBJ2-5; D: NA; V: TRBV20-1; size: NA; DNA: TGCAGTGCTAGAGGTGTGGAGACCCAGTACTTC; CDR3: CSARGVETQYF
J: TRBJ2-1; D: NA; V: TRBV7-9; size: NA; DNA: TGTGCCAGCGCTCCACAGGGAACTTACAATGAGCAGTTCTTC; CDR3: CASAPQGTYNEQFF
J: TRBJ2-1; D: NA; V: TRBV20-1; size: few; DNA: TGCAGTGCTACCTGGTTCGGGAACAATGAGCAGTTCTTC; CDR3: CSATWFGNNEQFF
J: TRBJ2-1; D: TRBD2; V: TRBV3-1; size: NA; DNA: TGTGCCAGCAGCCAAGGCCCCCTAGCGGGGGTATACAATGAGCAGTTCTTC; CDR3: CASSQGPLAGVYNEQFF
J: TRBJ2-5; D: NA; V: TRBV5-1; size: NA; DNA: TGCGCCAGCAGCTACGGGACCAGGACAGAAGAGACCCAGTACTTC; CDR3: CASSYGTRTEETQYF
J: TRBJ2-1; D: TRBD1; V: TRBV7-9; size: many; DNA: TGTGCCTCTCTCCGGGACAGAGAATACAATGAGCAGTTCTTC; CDR3: CASLRDREYNEQFF
J: TRBJ2-3; D: TRBD2; V: TRBV7-2; size: many; DNA: TGTGCCAGCAGCACTAGCGGTAAAGCAGATACGCAGTATTTT; CDR3: CASSTSGKADTQYF
J: TRBJ2-2; D: NA; V: TRBV19; size: NA; DNA: TGTGCCAGTAGTATAGTCCCGCTTGGCTCGGTCGGGGAGCTGTTTTTT; CDR3: CASSIVPLGSVGELFF
J: TRBJ2-1; D: TRBD2; V: TRBV18; size: few; DNA: TGTGCCAGCTCACCACCGAGCGGGAGGGACAATGAGCAGTTCTTC; CDR3: CASSPPSGRDNEQFF
J: TRBJ2-5; D: NA; V: TRBV7-9; size: NA; DNA: TGTGCCAGCAGCCCGGGGTGGGTGCAAGAGACCCAGTACTTC; CDR3: CASSPGWVQETQYF
J: TRBJ2-3; D: NA; V: TRBV30; size: NA; DNA: TGTGCCTGGACGAAACTAGTCTTGGCCCAAACTAGCACAGATACGCAGTATTTT; CDR3: CAWTKLVLAQTSTDTQYF
J: TRBJ2-5; D: NA; V: TRBV28; size: NA; DNA: TGTGCCAGCGTGGAGATTTCTCGGGAGACCCAGTACTTC; CDR3: CASVEISRETQYF
J: TRBJ2-1; D: NA; V: TRBV12-3/TRBV12-4; size: many; DNA: TGTGCCAGCACCCCCGATTGGGGGCTTTTACACAATGAGCAGTTCTTC; CDR3: CASTPDWGLLHNEQFF
J: TRBJ1-5; D: NA; V: TRBV20-1; size: few; DNA: TGCAGTGCTAGAGGGGTTTCGGATAGCAATCAGCCCCAGCATTTT; CDR3: CSARGVSDSNQPQHF
J: TRBJ2-5; D: TRBD2; V: TRBV25-1; size: few; DNA: TGTGCCAGCAGTGAAAGAGTCGCGGGAGGAGAGACCCAGTACTTC; CDR3: CASSERVAGGETQYF
J: TRBJ1-1; D: TRBD1; V: TRBV7-2; size: NA; DNA: TGTGCCAGCAGCCCGGACAGGGTTAAAGCTTTCTTT; CDR3: CASSPDRVKAFF
J: TRBJ2-5; D: NA; V: TRBV5-1; size: few; DNA: TGCGCCAGCAGCTTGGAGCGCCTGGGGACCCAGTACTTC; CDR3: CASSLERLGTQYF